A selection of T cell receptor beta chains follows, all from one sample in a study of CD8+ T cells in alopecia areata. Clones were read by immunoSEQ multiplex PCR, and TCRdb kept only the in-frame ones, dropping some. The sample yields approximately 170,000 clones, about three fifths seen once. Sequences were derived from CD4+ T cells sorted from blood, sampled at week 4, from a patient treated with tofacitinib. The receptors were gathered from a human donor with alopecia areata. Each CDR3 is given with its conserved first and last residue. A D gene is named only where the DNA matches it firmly. Size tells how often a clone was seen (once, few, many) or the class of an expanded clone, and some rows leave it out.

J: TRBJ1-5; size: .; D: TRBD1; V: TRBV13; DNA: TGTGCCAGCAGCCTAAAGGACAGGATCAATCAGCCCCAGCATTTT; CDR3: CASSLKDRINQPQHF
J: TRBJ1-2; size: .; D: .; V: TRBV6-6; DNA: TGTGCCAGCAGTTCCTTGGCCGTAAACTATGGCTACACCTTC; CDR3: CASSSLAVNYGYTF
J: TRBJ2-6; size: .; D: TRBD1; V: TRBV15; DNA: TGTGCCACCAGCAGAGGCACCCGGGACAGGGAAATCCGTGGGGCCAACGTCCTGACTTTC; CDR3: CATSRGTRDREIRGANVLTF
J: TRBJ2-7; size: few; D: .; V: TRBV5-1; DNA: TGCGCCAGCAGCCGGGACACAAGCTACGAGCAGTACTTC; CDR3: CASSRDTSYEQYF
J: TRBJ1-4; size: .; D: .; V: TRBV29-1; DNA: TGCAGCGTTGAAGACCACGATGAAAAACTGTTTTTT; CDR3: CSVEDHDEKLFF
J: TRBJ2-3; size: .; D: TRBD2; V: TRBV29-1; DNA: TGCAGCGTAGGGACTAGCGGGACTAGCACAGATACGCAGTATTTT; CDR3: CSVGTSGTSTDTQYF
J: TRBJ1-2; size: once; D: TRBD1; V: TRBV27; DNA: TGTGCCAGCAGTCCGAGGACAGGGGGCGCGTATGGCTACACCTTC; CDR3: CASSPRTGGAYGYTF
J: TRBJ2-1; size: few; D: .; V: TRBV29-1; DNA: TGCAGCGTTAGCAATAGGTTAGACAATGAGCAGTTCTTC; CDR3: CSVSNRLDNEQFF
J: TRBJ2-3; size: .; D: .; V: TRBV5-1; DNA: TGCGCCAGCAGCTTGAAGATGGTGGGGAGAGAAGATACGCAGTATTTT; CDR3: CASSLKMVGREDTQYF
J: TRBJ2-2; size: once; D: .; V: TRBV29-1; DNA: TGCAGCGCCCTTATCACCGGGGAGCTGTTTTTT; CDR3: CSALITGELFF
J: TRBJ1-2; size: .; D: .; V: TRBV7-9; DNA: TGTGCCAGCAGCTTAGCGCTTACAGCCTATGGCTACACCTTC; CDR3: CASSLALTAYGYTF
J: TRBJ2-1; size: .; D: TRBD2; V: TRBV25-1; DNA: TGTGCCAGCAGAGGGAGCGGGAGAGATGAGCAGTTCTTC; CDR3: CASRGSGRDEQFF
J: TRBJ2-2; size: .; D: TRBD2; V: TRBV11-2; DNA: TGTGCCAGCACCCCGGGGCTAGCGGCCACCGGGGAGCTGTTTTTT; CDR3: CASTPGLAATGELFF
J: TRBJ2-1; size: .; D: .; V: TRBV27; DNA: TGTGCCAGCAGTAAAGGAGACAGATCCTACAATGAGCAGTTCTTC; CDR3: CASSKGDRSYNEQFF
J: TRBJ2-7; size: few; D: .; V: TRBV11-2; DNA: TGTGCCAGCAGCTTAAGCGGGTACGAGCAGTACTTC; CDR3: CASSLSGYEQYF
J: TRBJ2-6; size: .; D: .; V: TRBV5-4; DNA: TGTGCCAGCAGGGATGGTGGGAGTCGAGGGGCCAACGTCCTGACTTTC; CDR3: CASRDGGSRGANVLTF
J: TRBJ2-7; size: few; D: .; V: TRBV10-3; DNA: TGTGCCATCAGTGATGTTTCCGAGCAGTACTTC; CDR3: CAISDVSEQYF
J: TRBJ2-2; size: once; D: TRBD1; V: TRBV11-2; DNA: TGTGCCAGCAGCTTGACAGGGGGAACCCCCGGGGAGCTGTTTTTT; CDR3: CASSLTGGTPGELFF
J: TRBJ2-6; size: .; D: .; V: TRBV29-1; DNA: TGCAGCGTTGACAGCTACTCTGGGGCCAACGTCCTGACTTTC; CDR3: CSVDSYSGANVLTF
J: TRBJ2-6; size: once; D: .; V: TRBV30; DNA: TGTGCCTGGAGTGTACCGGGCCTCGGGGCCAACGTCCTGACTTTC; CDR3: CAWSVPGLGANVLTF
J: TRBJ1-5; size: .; D: .; V: TRBV19; DNA: TGTGCCAGTAGTAGGGGAAATCAGCCCCAGCATTTT; CDR3: CASSRGNQPQHF
J: TRBJ2-6; size: .; D: .; V: TRBV19; DNA: TGTGCCAGTAGTATTCCGGGCTCTGGGGCCAACGTCCTGACTTTC; CDR3: CASSIPGSGANVLTF